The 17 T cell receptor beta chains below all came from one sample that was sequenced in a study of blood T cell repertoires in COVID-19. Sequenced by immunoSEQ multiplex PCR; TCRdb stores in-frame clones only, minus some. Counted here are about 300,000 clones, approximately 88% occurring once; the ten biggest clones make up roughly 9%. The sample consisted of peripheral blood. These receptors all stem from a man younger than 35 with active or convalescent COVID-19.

The CDR3 coding sequence is TGTGCCACCAGCAGAGATTTAAGAGGGTGGGGGGACTATGGCTACACCTTC. This sequence encodes CATSRDLRGWGDYGYTF. The J gene is TRBJ1-2, the V gene TRBV15; a weak D match, TRBD1 (5 bases). Germline lookup yields CDR1 LNHNV and CDR2 YYDKDF (reference sequence). Deletions cut 0 bases from V and 3 bases from J, with 17 bases between. This CDR3 region has 17 residues.

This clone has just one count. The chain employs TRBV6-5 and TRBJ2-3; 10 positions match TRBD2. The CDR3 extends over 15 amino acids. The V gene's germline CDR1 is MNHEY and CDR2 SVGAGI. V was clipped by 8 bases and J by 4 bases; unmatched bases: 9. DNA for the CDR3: TGTGCCAGCCTACGGCTAGCGGGAGCCGCAGATACGCAGTATTTT. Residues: CASLRLAGAADTQYF.

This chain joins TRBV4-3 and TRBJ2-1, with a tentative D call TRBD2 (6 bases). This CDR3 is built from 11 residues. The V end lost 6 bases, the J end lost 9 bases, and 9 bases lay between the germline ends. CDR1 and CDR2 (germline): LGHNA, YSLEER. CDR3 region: CASRGRGEQFF. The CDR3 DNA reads TGCGCCAGCAGAGGGCGGGGTGAGCAGTTCTTC.

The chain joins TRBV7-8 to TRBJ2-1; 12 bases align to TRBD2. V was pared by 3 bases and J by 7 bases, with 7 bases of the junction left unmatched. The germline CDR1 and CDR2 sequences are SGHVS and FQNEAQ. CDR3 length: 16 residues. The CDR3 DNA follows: TGTGCCAGCAGCTTGCTGCTAGCGGGGGGGCTTAATGAGCAGTTCTTC. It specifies CASSLLLAGGLNEQFF.

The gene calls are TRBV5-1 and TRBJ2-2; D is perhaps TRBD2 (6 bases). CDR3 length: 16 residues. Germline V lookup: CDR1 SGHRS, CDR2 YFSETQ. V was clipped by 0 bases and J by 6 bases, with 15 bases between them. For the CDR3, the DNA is TGCGCCAGCAGCTTGGCGGTTGCGGGGTACGCCGGGGAGCTGTTTTTT. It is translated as CASSLAVAGYAGELFF. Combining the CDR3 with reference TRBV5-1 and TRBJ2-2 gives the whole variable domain KAGVTQTPRYLIKTRGQQVTLSCSPISGHRSVSWYQQTPGQGLQFLFEYFSETQRNKGNFPGRFSGRQFSNSRSEMNVSTLELGDSALYLCASSLAVAGYAGELFFGEGSRLTVL.

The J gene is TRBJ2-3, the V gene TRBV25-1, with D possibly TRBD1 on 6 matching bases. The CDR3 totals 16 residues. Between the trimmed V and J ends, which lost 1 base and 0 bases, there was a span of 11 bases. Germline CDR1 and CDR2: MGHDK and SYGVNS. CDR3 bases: TGTGCCAGCAGTGAATGGGGGACAACTAGCACAGATACGCAGTATTTT. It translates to CASSEWGTTSTDTQYF.

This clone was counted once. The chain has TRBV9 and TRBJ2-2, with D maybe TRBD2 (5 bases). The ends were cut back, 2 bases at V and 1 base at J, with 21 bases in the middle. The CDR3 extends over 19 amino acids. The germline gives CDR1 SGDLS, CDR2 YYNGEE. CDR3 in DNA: TGTGCCAGCAGCGTCAGGAGGAGTGGGAACAAACTGAACACCGGGGAGCTGTTTTTT. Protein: CASSVRRSGNKLNTGELFF.

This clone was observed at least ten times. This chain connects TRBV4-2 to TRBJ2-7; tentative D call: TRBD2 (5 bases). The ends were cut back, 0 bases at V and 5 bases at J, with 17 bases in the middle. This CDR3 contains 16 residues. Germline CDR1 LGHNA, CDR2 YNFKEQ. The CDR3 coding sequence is TGTGCCAGCAGCCAAGATGATGGCTGGGAGAGCGACGAGCAGTACTTC. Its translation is CASSQDDGWESDEQYF.

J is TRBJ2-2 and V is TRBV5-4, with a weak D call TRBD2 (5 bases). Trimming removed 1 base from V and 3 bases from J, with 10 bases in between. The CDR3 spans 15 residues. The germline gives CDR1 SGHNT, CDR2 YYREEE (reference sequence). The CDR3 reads CASSLPGVDTGELFF. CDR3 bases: TGTGCCAGCAGCTTGCCCGGGGTAGACACCGGGGAGCTGTTTTTT.

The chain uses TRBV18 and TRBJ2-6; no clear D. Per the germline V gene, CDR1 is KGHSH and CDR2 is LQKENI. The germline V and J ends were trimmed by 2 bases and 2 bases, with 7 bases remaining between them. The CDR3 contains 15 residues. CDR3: CASSPSTAGANVLTF. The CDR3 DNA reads TGTGCCAGCTCACCAAGTACAGCTGGGGCCAACGTCCTGACTTTC.

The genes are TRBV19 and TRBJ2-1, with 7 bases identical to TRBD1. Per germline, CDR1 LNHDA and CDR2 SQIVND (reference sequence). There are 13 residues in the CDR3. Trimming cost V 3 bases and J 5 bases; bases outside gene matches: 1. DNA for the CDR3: TGTGCCAGTAGTATGGGACAGAACAATGAGCAGTTCTTC. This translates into CASSMGQNNEQFF.

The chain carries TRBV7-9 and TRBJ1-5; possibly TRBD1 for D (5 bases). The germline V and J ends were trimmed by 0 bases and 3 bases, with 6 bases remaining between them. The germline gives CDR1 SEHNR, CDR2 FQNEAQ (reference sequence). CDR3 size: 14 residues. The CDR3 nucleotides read TGTGCCAGCAGCTTAGCAGGGGTCAATCAGCCCCAGCATTTT. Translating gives CASSLAGVNQPQHF.

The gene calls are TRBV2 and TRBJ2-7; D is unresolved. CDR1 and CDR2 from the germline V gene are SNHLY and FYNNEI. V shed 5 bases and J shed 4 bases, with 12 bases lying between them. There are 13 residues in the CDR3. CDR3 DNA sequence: TGTGCCAGCAGTCCCCAGAACACATACGAGCAGTACTTC. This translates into CASSPQNTYEQYF.

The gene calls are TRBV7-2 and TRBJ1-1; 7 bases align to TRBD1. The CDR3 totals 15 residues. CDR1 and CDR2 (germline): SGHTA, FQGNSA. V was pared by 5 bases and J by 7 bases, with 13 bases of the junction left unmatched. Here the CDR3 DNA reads TGTGCCAGCAGCCCATTCCGGGACAGATATAATGAAGCTTTCTTT. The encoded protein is CASSPFRDRYNEAFF.

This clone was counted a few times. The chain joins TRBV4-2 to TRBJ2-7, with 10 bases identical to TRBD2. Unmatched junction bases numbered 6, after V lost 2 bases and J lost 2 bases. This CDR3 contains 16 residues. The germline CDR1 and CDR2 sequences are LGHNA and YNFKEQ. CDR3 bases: TGTGCCAGCAGCCAAAGGCTTACTAGCGGGACCTACGAGCAGTACTTC. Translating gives CASSQRLTSGTYEQYF.

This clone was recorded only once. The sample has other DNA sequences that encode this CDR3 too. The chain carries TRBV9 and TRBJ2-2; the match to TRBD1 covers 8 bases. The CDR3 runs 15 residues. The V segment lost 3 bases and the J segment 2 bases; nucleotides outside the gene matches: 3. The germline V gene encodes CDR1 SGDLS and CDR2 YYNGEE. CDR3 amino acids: CASSAGTGNTGELFF. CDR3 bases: TGTGCCAGCAGCGCCGGGACAGGTAACACCGGGGAGCTGTTTTTT.

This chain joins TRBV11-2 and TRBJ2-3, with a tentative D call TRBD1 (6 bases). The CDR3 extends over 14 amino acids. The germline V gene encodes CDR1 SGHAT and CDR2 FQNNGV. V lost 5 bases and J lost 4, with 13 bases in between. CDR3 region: CASSPGWGPDTQYF. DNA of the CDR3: TGTGCCAGCAGCCCGGGCTGGGGGCCAGATACGCAGTATTTT.